A single sample is the source of the 6 T cell receptor beta chains below, sequenced in a study of T cells in Graves' hyperthyroidism and ophthalmopathy. TCR beta CDR3 region amplification was performed from RNA transcripts. Carried out on the TCR CDR3, a first-round RT-PCR used the HTBI primer set. TCRdb analysed the multiplex PCR reads with MiXCR anew, one entry per CDR3 protein. Altogether 500,000 to 600,000 distinct CDR3 sequences are present, 40% to 55% being singletons, with the ten largest covering about two fifths. The sequencing sample was made of peripheral blood or thyroid tissue (not recorded which). These receptors were collected from an adult woman with Graves' disease, either hyperthyroidism or ophthalmopathy (not recorded which).

The V call is TRBV12-3 or TRBV12-4, the J call TRBJ2-7, with D unresolved. CDR3 length equals 12 residues. The ends were cut back, 6 bases at V and 5 bases at J, with 11 bases in the middle. In DNA, the CDR3 is TGTGCCAGCAGCCGGATAAGGAACGAGCAGTACTTC. It specifies CASSRIRNEQYF.

J is TRBJ2-6 and V is TRBV7-2, with unresolved D. Deletions cut 2 bases from V and 2 bases from J, with 10 bases between. The CDR3 has 16 amino acids. Germline V gene data show CDR1 as SGHTA and CDR2 as FQGNSA. The CDR3 nucleotides are TGTGCCAGCAGCTTATCTCCGGGTCCTGGGGCCAACGTCCTGACTTTC. Protein: CASSLSPGPGANVLTF.

This clonotype was counted many times. V gene TRBV9 combines with J gene TRBJ2-5; D unclear. The V end lost 4 bases, the J end lost 5 bases, and 15 bases lay between the germline ends. Per the germline V gene, CDR1 is SGDLS and CDR2 is YYNGEE. CDR3 size: 14 residues. CDR3 in DNA: TGTGCCAGCAGCCCCTCGGCCCTGAGGGAGACCCAGTACTTC. This gives the protein CASSPSALRETQYF.

This clonotype was observed a few times. V gene TRBV29-1 combines with J gene TRBJ2-7; D is perhaps TRBD2 (6 bases). In germline, CDR1 is SQVTM, CDR2 ANQGSEA. CDR3 size: 12 residues. Trimming pared 8 bases from V and 6 bases from J, leaving 17 bases between. CDR3 sequence: CSLDGGPGEQYF. The CDR3 bases are TGCAGCTTAGACGGGGGTCCGGGCGAGCAGTACTTC.

CDR3 bases: TGTGCCACCAGCATCCTCGCAGTTTGGGGCAATCAGCCCCAGCATTTT. Protein product: CATSILAVWGNQPQHF. The chain combines TRBV15 with TRBJ1-5; no clear D gene. The CDR3 covers 16 residues. Germline CDR1 LNHNV, CDR2 YYDKDF (reference sequence). Between the trimmed V and J ends, which lost 4 bases and 2 bases, there was a span of 15 bases.

This clonotype showed up many times. This sequence joins TRBV9 and TRBJ1-3; no definite D call. This CDR3 comprises 13 residues. V was pared by 0 bases and J by 3 bases, with 4 bases between. Germline lookup yields CDR1 SGDLS and CDR2 YYNGEE. DNA for the CDR3: TGTGCCAGCAGCGTAGACATTGGAAACACCATATATTTT. It yields the protein CASSVDIGNTIYF.